One sample yielded the 13 T cell receptor beta chains listed below, sequenced in a study of T cell repertoires in cytomegalovirus infection. Each CDR3 protein is one row after TCRdb ran MiXCR on the reads. Here the sample spans 150,000 to 200,000 distinct CDR3 sequences, approximately 19% being singletons. Sequencing input: PBMCs. The receptors stem from a human donor in good health (CMV status not recorded). Some clones in this sample may be carry-over from other donors' samples.

This clonotype has ten or more counts. The chain links TRBV12-3 or TRBV12-4 to TRBJ2-1, with 11 bases fitting TRBD1. The length of the CDR3 is 17 residues. With V trimmed by 6 bases and J by 10 bases, 17 bases remained unmatched. The DNA of the CDR3 is TGTGCCAGCAGCCCAGATGGACAGGGGGCGTCTAGGAGCGAGCAGTTCTTC. Residues: CASSPDGQGASRSEQFF.

This clonotype was detected ten times or more. This chain connects TRBV28 to TRBJ2-1, with a possible D match to TRBD1 (6 bases). This CDR3 contains 12 residues. From germline, CDR1 is MDHEN and CDR2 SYDVKM. Deletions cut 3 bases from V and 12 bases from J, with 12 bases between. CDR3 sequence: CASSFRGSTQFF. CDR3 DNA sequence: TGTGCCAGCAGTTTCAGGGGTAGTACGCAGTTCTTC. Complete variable domain (other parts from reference TRBV28 and TRBJ2-1): DVKVTQSSRYLVKRTGEKVFLECVQDMDHENMFWYRQDPGLGLRLIYFSYDVKMKEKGDIPEGYSVSREKKERFSLILESASTNQTSMYLCASSFRGSTQFFGPGTRLTVL.

This clonotype was seen many times. The V gene is TRBV5-5, the J gene TRBJ1-5, with D perhaps TRBD1 (6 bases). Germline V CDR1 and CDR2: SGHKS, YYEKEE (reference sequence). The length of the CDR3 is 16 residues. The germline V and J ends were trimmed by 4 bases and 3 bases, with 17 bases remaining between them. CDR3 sequence: CASSPGRQVFNQPQHF. The CDR3 DNA sequence: TGTGCCAGCAGCCCAGGGAGACAGGTGTTCAATCAGCCCCAGCATTTT.

CDR3 sequence (DNA): TGCGCCAGCAGCCAAGGGGTCATGTACGAGCAGTACTTC. Translation: CASSQGVMYEQYF. The chain carries TRBV4-1 and TRBJ2-7; the D is unclear. Germline values: CDR1 MGHRA, CDR2 YSYEKL. The V end lost 1 base, the J end lost 4 bases, and 8 bases lay between the germline ends. This CDR3 is 13 amino acids long.

In regard to this clonotype: A much larger clone lies one base from this, so it may be a read error. The rearrangement uses TRBV6-1 and TRBJ1-1; the D gene is possibly TRBD1 (5 bases). The CDR3 length is 18 residues. Between the trimmed V and J ends, which lost 7 bases and 0 bases, there was a span of 24 bases. Germline V gene lookup returns CDR1 MNHNS and CDR2 SASEGT. The CDR3 coding sequence is TGTGCCAGCATCAAAAGGGGTAGGCAGGAGCAACTGAACACTGAAGCTTTCTTT. Amino acid sequence: CASIKRGRQEQLNTEAFF.

The chain carries TRBV2 and TRBJ2-7, with 7 bases that match TRBD2. The length of the CDR3 is 14 residues. V trimming: 7 bases; J trimming: 3 bases; junction bases outside the gene matches: 9. From germline, CDR1 is SNHLY and CDR2 FYNNEI. The CDR3 loop is CASTPPGGDYEQYF. CDR3 coding DNA: TGTGCCAGCACCCCGCCGGGAGGAGACTACGAGCAGTACTTC. Complete variable domain (other parts from reference TRBV2 and TRBJ2-7): EPEVTQTPSHQVTQMGQEVILRCVPISNHLYFYWYRQILGQKVEFLVSFYNNEISEKSEIFDDQFSVERPDGSNFTLKIRSTKLEDSAMYFCASTPPGGDYEQYFGPGTRLTVT.

The gene calls are TRBV20-1 and TRBJ2-7; 9 positions agree with TRBD2. Losses at the gene ends were 3 bases for V and 5 bases for J; bases not matched to a gene: 14. Per the germline V gene, CDR1 is DFQATT and CDR2 is SNEGSKA (reference sequence). This CDR3 spans 16 amino acids. CDR3 sequence reads: CSASAPLAGIFNEQYF. In DNA form, the CDR3 reads TGCAGTGCTAGTGCCCCTCTAGCGGGAATCTTCAACGAGCAGTACTTC.

This clonotype was detected a few times. The J gene is TRBJ1-1, the V gene TRBV28; unclear D gene. Germline values: CDR1 MDHEN, CDR2 SYDVKM. V was cut by 7 bases and J by 4 bases, with 16 bases left in between. The CDR3 is 14 residues long. The CDR3: CASILGIVGTEAFF. As DNA, the CDR3 is TGTGCCAGCATTCTCGGTATAGTGGGCACTGAAGCTTTCTTT.

This clonotype came up a few times. The V gene is TRBV5-6, the J gene TRBJ2-2; 14 bases line up with TRBD2. CDR1 is SGHDT, CDR2 YYEEEE, per germline. This CDR3 has 15 residues. V dropped 3 bases and J dropped 8; count of bases not matched to a gene: 3. Here the CDR3 reads CASSWGLAGAGELFF. CDR3 coding DNA: TGTGCCAGCAGCTGGGGACTAGCGGGAGCTGGGGAGCTGTTTTTT.

V gene TRBV7-2 combines with J gene TRBJ2-1; 9 bases fit TRBD2. CDR1 is SGHTA and CDR2 is FQGNSA in the germline V gene. J gave up 0 bases and V 0 bases, and 6 bases lay outside the gene matches. CDR3 length equals 18 residues. The chain's CDR3 is CASSLASGRPSSYNEQFF. In DNA form, the CDR3 reads TGTGCCAGCAGCTTAGCTAGCGGGAGACCTAGCTCCTACAATGAGCAGTTCTTC.

There are many counts of this clonotype. The genes are TRBV7-2 and TRBJ2-7; 8 bases match TRBD1. This CDR3 has 15 amino acids. J lost 4 bases, V lost 5 bases, and 10 bases had no gene match. Germline values: CDR1 SGHTA, CDR2 FQGNSA. The CDR3 reads CASSQLDRARYEQYF. Here the CDR3 DNA reads TGTGCCAGCAGCCAACTGGACAGGGCTAGATACGAGCAGTACTTC.

This clonotype was detected many times. V and J are TRBV7-8 and TRBJ2-2; D is uncertain. Germline V gene data show CDR1 as SGHVS and CDR2 as FQNEAQ. The CDR3 runs 17 residues. V shed 5 bases and J shed 1 base, with 17 bases lying between them. CDR3 sequence reads: CASSPLWQVGNTGELFF. The CDR3 region has the DNA TGTGCCAGCAGCCCCCTCTGGCAGGTCGGGAACACCGGGGAGCTGTTTTTT. Drawing the rest from reference TRBV7-8 and TRBJ2-2, the complete variable domain is GAGVSQSPRYKVAKRGQDVALRCDPISGHVSLFWYQQALGQGPEFLTYFQNEAQLDKSGLPSDRFFAERPEGSVSTLKIQRTQQEDSAVYLCASSPLWQVGNTGELFFGEGSRLTVL.

This clonotype was counted only a few times. CDR3 DNA: TGTGCCAGTAGTATTTCAGCGGGAGGTCAGGACGGGGAGCTGTTTTTT. It specifies CASSISAGGQDGELFF. The rearrangement links TRBV19 to TRBJ2-2; the match to TRBD2 covers 9 bases. The CDR3 is made up of 16 amino acids. CDR1 is LNHDA and CDR2 is SQIVND in the germline V gene (reference sequence). V lost 3 bases to trimming and J lost 7 bases; unmatched junction nucleotides: 9.